A single sample gave rise to the 7 T cell receptor beta chains below, sequenced in a study of Graves' ophthalmopathy and Graves' hyperthyroidism. The sequenced template was RNA, covering the TCR beta CDR3 region. Second-round multiplex PCR came after a first-round RT-PCR that employed HTBI primers. TCRdb re-derived calls from the multiplex PCR reads in MiXCR, one entry per CDR3 protein. Here the sample spans 350,000 or so distinct CDR3 sequences, 17% being singletons. Sequences were obtained from peripheral blood. The receptors stem from an adult man with Graves' ophthalmopathy.

At least ten counts were recorded for this clonotype. The chain has TRBV5-1 and TRBJ1-1; D unresolved. V was trimmed by 1 base and J by 2 bases, leaving 9 bases between them. The CDR3 covers 14 residues. From germline, CDR1 is SGHRS and CDR2 YFSETQ. CDR3: CASSLSKTNTEAFF. CDR3 nucleotide sequence: TGCGCCAGCAGCTTGAGTAAAACCAACACTGAAGCTTTCTTT.

The chain has TRBV6-1 and TRBJ1-5; D might be TRBD1 (5 bases). This CDR3 is 13 amino acids long. Trimming shortened V by 6 bases and J by 7 bases, and 13 bases separated the two germline ends. Germline V gene sequence: CDR1 MNHNS, CDR2 SASEGT. CDR3: CASSPGRRQPQHF. DNA for the CDR3: TGTGCCAGCAGCCCGGGACGCAGGCAGCCCCAGCATTTT.

This sequence joins TRBV19 and TRBJ1-6; no definite D call. Germline-derived CDR1 and CDR2 are LNHDA and SQIVND (reference sequence). V lost 11 bases and J lost 8, with 16 bases in between. The CDR3 is made up of 13 amino acids. In nucleotides, the CDR3 is TGTGCCTCTGGGGATCAGCAGGATTCACCCCTCCACTTT. Its protein product is CASGDQQDSPLHF.

The chain carries TRBV2 and TRBJ2-2, with 10 bases identical to TRBD1. CDR1 is SNHLY, CDR2 FYNNEI, per germline. The CDR3 has 13 residues. V trimming: 6 bases; J trimming: 6 bases; junction bases outside the gene matches: 1. DNA of the CDR3: TGTGCCAGCAGCGGGACAGGGGCCGGGGAGCTGTTTTTT. Protein sequence: CASSGTGAGELFF.

This clonotype was detected ten times or more. The chain joins TRBV18 to TRBJ1-2; D is unclear. The CDR3 runs 14 residues. V dropped 3 bases and J dropped 8 bases, with 16 bases sitting between them. Germline lookup yields CDR1 KGHSH and CDR2 LQKENI. The CDR3 sequence: CASSPPTDGRGYTF. The DNA of the CDR3 is TGTGCCAGCTCACCTCCTACGGACGGACGCGGCTACACCTTC. Full variable domain (rest looked up from reference TRBV18 and TRBJ1-2): NAGVMQNPRHLVRRRGQEARLRCSPMKGHSHVYWYRQLPEEGLKFMVYLQKENIIDESGMPKERFSAEFPKEGPSILRIQQVVRGDSAAYFCASSPPTDGRGYTFGSGTRLTVV.

In this sample, this clonotype turned up many times. V is TRBV5-4 and J is TRBJ1-1, with 9 bases aligning to TRBD1. The trim removed 0 bases at V and 6 bases at J, leaving 0 bases unmatched. Germline V CDR1 and CDR2: SGHNT, YYREEE (reference sequence). This CDR3 contains 13 residues. Here the CDR3 DNA reads TGTGCCAGCAGCTTGGGACAGGGGGCTGAAGCTTTCTTT. It translates to CASSLGQGAEAFF.

This clonotype was counted a few times. The V call is TRBV3-1, the J call TRBJ2-7, with D maybe TRBD1 (5 bases). Germline CDR1 and CDR2: LGHDT and YNNKEL (reference sequence). V was pared by 5 bases and J by 3 bases, with 11 bases between. The length of the CDR3 is 13 residues. This CDR3 reads CASSDRFNYEQYF. The DNA for the CDR3 is TGTGCCAGCAGCGACAGATTTAACTACGAGCAGTACTTC.